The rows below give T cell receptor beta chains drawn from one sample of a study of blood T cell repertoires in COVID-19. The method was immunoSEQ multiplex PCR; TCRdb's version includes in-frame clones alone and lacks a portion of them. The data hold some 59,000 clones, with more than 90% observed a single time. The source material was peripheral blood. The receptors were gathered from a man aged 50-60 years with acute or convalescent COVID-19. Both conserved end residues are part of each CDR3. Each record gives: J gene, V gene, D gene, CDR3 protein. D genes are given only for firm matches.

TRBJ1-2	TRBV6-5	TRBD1	CASSPDRVSGYTF
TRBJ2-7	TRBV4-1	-	CASSQRGLSGEQYF
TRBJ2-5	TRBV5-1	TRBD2	CASSLGGGETQYF
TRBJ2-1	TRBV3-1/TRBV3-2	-	CASSPQGRGNEQFF
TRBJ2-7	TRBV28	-	CASQDTSYEQYF
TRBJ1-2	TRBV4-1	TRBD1	CASSLGQDYGYTF
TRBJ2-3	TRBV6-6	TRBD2	CASSYSGGRAADTQYF
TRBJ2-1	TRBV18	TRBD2	CASSPISAGGGEQFF
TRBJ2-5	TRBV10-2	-	CASSESRTAQETQYF
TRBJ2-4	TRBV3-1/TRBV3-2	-	CASSQFAGNIQYF
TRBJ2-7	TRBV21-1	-	CASSKTPGITSGSPGEQYF
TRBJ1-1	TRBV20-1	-	CSATVTEAFF
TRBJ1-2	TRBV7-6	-	CASSLAGGGGYTF
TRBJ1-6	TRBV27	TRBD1	CASRKTGGSNSPLHF
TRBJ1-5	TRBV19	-	CASSHDSPYSNQPQHF
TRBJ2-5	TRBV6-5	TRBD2	CASSSRLAGGRETQYF
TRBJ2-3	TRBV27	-	CASSLSWGSTDTQYF
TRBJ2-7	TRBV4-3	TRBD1	CASSHDRGPPYEQYF
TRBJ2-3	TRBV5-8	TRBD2	CASSRGLAGEADTQYF
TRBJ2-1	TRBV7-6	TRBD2	CASSLNSLAGGPQFF
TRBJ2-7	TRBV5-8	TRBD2	CASTQRLAGAEQYF
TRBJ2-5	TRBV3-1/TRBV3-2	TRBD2	CASSQGTSGTGTQYF
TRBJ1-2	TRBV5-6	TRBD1	CASSSTGAYGYTF
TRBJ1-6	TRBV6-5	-	CASSFEGVYSPLHF
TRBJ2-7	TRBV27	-	CASSELGTGIREQYF
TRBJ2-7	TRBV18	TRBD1	CASSPLPQGVGPYEQYF
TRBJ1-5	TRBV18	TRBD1	CASSWDSGQPQHF
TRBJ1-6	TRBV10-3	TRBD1	CATEDRDNSPLHF
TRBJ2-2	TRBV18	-	CASSPPLNTGELFF
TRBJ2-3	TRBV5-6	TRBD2	CASSDRAGTGGMTNTQYF
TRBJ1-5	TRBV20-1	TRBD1	CSASLRDSNQPQHF
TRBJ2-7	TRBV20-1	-	CSASPQTYEQYF
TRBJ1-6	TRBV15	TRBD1	CATSRDPGQGRSPLHF
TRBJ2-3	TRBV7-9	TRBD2	CASSKGLAGRADTQYF
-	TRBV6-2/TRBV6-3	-	CASSLYEQYF
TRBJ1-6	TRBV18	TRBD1	CASSLDRDRNSPLHF
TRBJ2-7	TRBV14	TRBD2	CASSPASGRGYEQYF
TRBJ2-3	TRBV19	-	CASSIAGGAPSTDTQYF
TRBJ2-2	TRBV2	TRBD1	CASRNRDSRSGELFF
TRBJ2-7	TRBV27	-	CASSLSAGSRNEQYF
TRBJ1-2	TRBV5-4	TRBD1	CASSLTTGKGGYTF
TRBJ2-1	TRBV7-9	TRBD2	CASSPLLGGRIRNEQFF
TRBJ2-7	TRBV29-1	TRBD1	CSGRTGYEQYF
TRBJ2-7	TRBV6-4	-	CASSEGCHYEQYF
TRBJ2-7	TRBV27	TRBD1	CASSWTGQGYEQYF
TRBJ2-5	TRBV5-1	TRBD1	CASSLGTGVTQETQYF
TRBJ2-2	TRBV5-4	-	CASSLRQVNTGELFF
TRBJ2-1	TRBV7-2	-	CASSFASSYNEQFF
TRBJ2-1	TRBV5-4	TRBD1	CASSSLTGGSSEQFF
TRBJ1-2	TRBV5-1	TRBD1	CASSSSTGLGGYTF
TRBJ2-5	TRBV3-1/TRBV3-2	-	CASSQAGLYLYF
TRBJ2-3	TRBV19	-	CASSMGDPSTDTQYF
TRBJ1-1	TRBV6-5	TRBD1	CASSYLRGPYLTEAFF